This T cell receptor (beta chain) was captured by sequencing in a study of shared clonotypes between healthy human individuals (dated by TCRdb to the early 2020s). Looking at the study overall: A couple of women and three men aged 18 to 49 years were included in the cohort. The study deeply sequenced blood TCR repertoires of about 5 healthy adults to estimate repertoire size and the extent of clonotype sharing between individuals. Libraries were prepared and TCR repertoires were sequenced by different laboratories using diverse techniques, in order to increase sequencing depth and limit assay-specific biases. Each donor's leukapheresis produced roughly between roughly 0.85 and 10 billion PBMCs. For each donor, CD4 naive and CD4 memory were each given three plates, CD8 naive was given two plates, and CD8 memory was given one plate.

The germline V gene provides CDR1 KGHSH and CDR2 LQKENI. Germline trimming amounts to 5 bases on V and 1 base on J, with 3 as the count of junction bases outside the gene matches. The CDR3 spans 14 residues, from the cysteine through the phenylalanine. Only the CDR3 region is kept as DNA, spanning 42 bases read in frame from base 1. TCR CDR3 regions were amplified from genomic DNA by multiplex PCR using the deep immunoSEQ assay. Extracted genomic DNA from each cell subset was distributed evenly across all wells of several immunoSEQ 96-well plates, and each plate was treated as a replicate. For sorted subsets, each replicate PCR was loaded with around 220 ng genomic DNA, equivalent to 32,000 or so T cell genomes. Purified libraries were quantified with a Qubit 3.0 fluorometer, sized on a Bioanalyzer 2100, and re-quantified with the KAPA Library Quantification kit. Every immunoSEQ 96-well plate was sequenced on a dedicated single-read 150-cycle Illumina NextSeq 550 flow cell. The authors' pipeline ran thus. The immunoSEQ output contained only junctional sequences without quality scores, so filtering could not match that applied to full-length reads. Sequences were annotated with PyIR, a Python wrapper for IgBLAST v1.9, and V/J genes and CDR3 were assigned using IMGT germline references. Any read was removed if the V/J assignment was weak (E-value above 1e-6), the CDR3 was missing, or the read contained stop codons, out-of-frame junctions, or ambiguous translated residues. V3J clonotypes were defined as sequences sharing the same inferred V gene, J gene, and CDR3 amino acid sequence. Percentage overlap between repertoires was calculated by dividing the number of shared unique clonotypes by the size of the smaller repertoire. Three approaches were used to assess repertoire richness: RTK rarefaction, the Chao1 estimator, and Recon v2.1 estimates of unobserved clonotypes. OLGA was used to compute generation probabilities for all TCRbeta clonotypes that the gDNA method yielded from several donors. Here the immuneACCESS table is served through TCRdb, limited to in-frame sequences with V and J called. Missing clones are a known gap in these copies; in checked studies unresolved V genes cover under half, and the rest lacks a known reason. V and J calls and clone size come straight from that table; D and trimming were deduced from the DNA. The sample data list around 2,000,000 clones, and about 95% of these were observed just once. The ten most abundant clones make up more than 0.1% of the sample.

The donors were healthy, HIV-negative adults who had no recently reported acute infections or vaccinations. All donors were Caucasian adults living in Nashville, Tennessee, USA. CD4+ T cells were enriched by magnetic negative selection, after which naive cells were positively selected on CD45RA and the negative fraction was taken as the memory subset. Blood was collected by leukapheresis, and PBMCs were isolated by Ficoll-Histopaque density gradient centrifugation and then cryopreserved in liquid nitrogen vapor phase. Purity and quantity of every magnetically sorted T cell population were checked by analytical flow cytometry. Genomic DNA was isolated from every sorted fraction and measured by UV absorbance on a Nanodrop 2000c. Comments on this clone: There is no known antigen for this receptor. No much larger clone exists at a distance of one base, and base qualities are not known.

Study-wide findings and limitations: Across a handful of donors, about 5% of naive CD4, roughly 3.4% of naive CD8, 2.3% of memory CD4, and around 0.4% of memory CD8 clonotypes were shared. Higher generation probabilities were observed for clonotypes shared by all four sorted-subset donors than for non-shared clonotypes. Estimated clonotype richness was generally larger for naive than for memory subsets. Incomplete sequencing was indicated by rarefaction of sorted-subset datasets, despite the large sequencing depth. The genetic and exposure-history diversity represented was limited by the small number of donors. Sampling was restricted to blood, and TCR repertoires in tissue are likely to differ from TCR repertoires in blood. Based on pairwise subsampling, the degree of clonotype sharing among donors was expected to be affected by sequencing depth.

The receptor was derived from a young man in good health. This sequence uses TRBV18 and TRBJ2-5; 8 junctional bases match TRBD1. Sequencing was carried out using naive CD4+ T cells sorted from blood. This specimen's cell subset or site label, interpreted: CD45RA+ positively selected. CDR3 sequence: CASSGQGFQETQYF. In nucleotides, the sequence is TGTGCCAGCTCAGGACAGGGCTTCCAAGAGACCCAGTACTTC.